These 20 T cell receptor beta chains were sequenced from one sample in a study of blood T cell repertoires in COVID-19. Sequenced by immunoSEQ multiplex PCR; TCRdb stores in-frame clones only, minus some. The table shows fewer than 250,000 clones, with just over 85% occurring only once. Sequencing was done on a sample of peripheral blood. These receptors all stem from a man aged 50-60 years with acute or convalescent COVID-19.

This clone is a singleton in its sample. Other DNA sequences within the sample encode an identical CDR3. DNA of the CDR3: TGTGCCAGCAGTCCCGACAGGGACTATGGCTACACCTTC. Translating it yields CASSPDRDYGYTF. The chain links TRBV6-5 to TRBJ1-2, with TRBD1 matching 7 bases. Trimming removed 5 bases from V and 3 bases from J; junction bases left unmatched: 3. CDR1 is MNHEY, CDR2 SVGAGI, per germline. The CDR3 totals 13 residues.

V is TRBV19 and J is TRBJ2-1; 7 bases line up with TRBD2. The CDR3 loop spans 15 amino acids. Germline-derived CDR1 and CDR2 are LNHDA and SQIVND (reference sequence). Trimming removed 3 bases from V and 5 bases from J; junction bases left unmatched: 7. CDR3 region: CASSIGLAANNEQFF. The DNA for the CDR3 is TGTGCCAGTAGTATTGGGCTAGCGGCGAACAATGAGCAGTTCTTC.

This clone was observed a few times. V is TRBV2 and J is TRBJ1-2, with a weak D call TRBD1 (6 bases). Germline V lookup: CDR1 SNHLY, CDR2 FYNNEI. The CDR3 has 14 residues. V gave up 7 bases and J gave up 2 bases, with 14 bases separating them. DNA for the CDR3: TGTGCCAGCACCCATGGACAGATAAACTATGGCTACACCTTC. Translating gives CASTHGQINYGYTF.

The chain has TRBV5-1 and TRBJ1-4; D may be TRBD1 (5 bases). V gave up 5 bases and J gave up 7 bases, with 18 bases separating them. The V gene's germline CDR1 is SGHRS and CDR2 YFSETQ. The CDR3 consists of 15 residues. CDR3 in amino acids: CASRLIGASGEKLFF. Here the CDR3 DNA reads TGCGCCAGCAGATTGATTGGGGCCTCGGGTGAAAAACTGTTTTTT.

The J gene is TRBJ1-4, the V gene TRBV29-1, with D possibly being TRBD1 (5 bases). V was trimmed by 7 bases and J by 6 bases, leaving 9 bases between them. The CDR3 runs to 11 residues. Germline V gives CDR1 SQVTM, CDR2 ANQGSEA. This CDR3 is CSGGSDEKLFF. In DNA form, the CDR3 reads TGCAGCGGGGGGAGCGATGAAAAACTGTTTTTT.

This chain joins TRBV7-2 and TRBJ1-1; D is possibly TRBD1 (5 bases). Trimming took 1 base from V and 2 from J, leaving 8 bases between them. The CDR3 has 14 residues. Per the germline V gene, CDR1 is SGHTA and CDR2 is FQGNSA. This CDR3 reads CASSLGGFNTEAFF. DNA for the CDR3: TGTGCCAGCAGCTTAGGGGGCTTCAACACTGAAGCTTTCTTT.

The V call is TRBV6-5, the J call TRBJ1-1, with TRBD1 matching over 8 bases. The CDR3 runs to 14 residues. Germline V lookup: CDR1 MNHEY, CDR2 SVGAGI. J was trimmed by 1 base and V by 6 bases; bases with no gene match: 4. This chain's CDR3 is CASSRGPENTEAFF. As DNA, the CDR3 is TGTGCCAGCAGCAGGGGGCCTGAGAACACTGAAGCTTTCTTT.

This clone was detected only once. V gene TRBV19 combines with J gene TRBJ1-6; no firm D call. V was clipped by 4 bases and J by 0 bases, with 4 bases between them. The CDR3 sequence is 14 residues long. Germline CDR1 is LNHDA and CDR2 is SQIVND (reference sequence). The CDR3 DNA reads TGTGCCAGTAGTAGTTACTCCTATAATTCACCCCTCCACTTT. Its protein product is CASSSYSYNSPLHF.

The chain links TRBV27 to TRBJ1-1; D is possibly TRBD1 (6 bases). Germline V lookup: CDR1 MNHEY, CDR2 SMNVEV (reference sequence). Trimming removed 3 bases at V and 5 bases at J, with 13 bases between. This CDR3 comprises 14 residues. The CDR3 is CASSFTGKWTEAFF. In DNA form, the CDR3 reads TGTGCCAGCAGTTTTACAGGGAAATGGACTGAAGCTTTCTTT.

The CDR3 DNA reads TGTGCCAGCGGGACAGGGGGTGATTACGAGCAGTACTTC. Its protein product is CASGTGGDYEQYF. The gene calls are TRBV6-5 and TRBJ2-7, with 11 bases fitting TRBD1. J gave up 4 bases and V 8 bases, and 4 bases lay outside the gene matches. Germline V gene lookup returns CDR1 MNHEY and CDR2 SVGAGI. This CDR3 is built from 13 residues.

The chain links TRBV11-2 to TRBJ2-1; 7 nucleotides align to TRBD1. V shed 4 bases and J 2 bases; nucleotides not matched to a gene: 8. The V gene's germline CDR1 is SGHAT and CDR2 FQNNGV. CDR3 length: 16 residues. CDR3 loop: CASSSGTANTYNEQFF. CDR3 nucleotides: TGTGCCAGCAGCTCAGGGACAGCTAACACCTACAATGAGCAGTTCTTC.

Only one count was recorded for this clone. The V gene is TRBV5-1, the J gene TRBJ2-1; 10 bases map to TRBD2. V lost 2 bases and J lost 6; bases outside the gene matches: 11. The CDR3 contains 17 residues. Per germline, CDR1 SGHRS and CDR2 YFSETQ. The DNA for the CDR3 is TGCGCCAGCAGCTTAGAAAGCGGGGGGGTTTCGGGCAATGAGCAGTTCTTC. Its translation: CASSLESGGVSGNEQFF.

V gene TRBV18 combines with J gene TRBJ2-1, with 7 positions matching TRBD1. The length of the CDR3 is 14 residues. With V trimmed by 3 bases and J by 8 bases, 7 bases remained unmatched. In germline, CDR1 is KGHSH, CDR2 LQKENI. The CDR3 sequence: CASSPGRQGYEQFF. The CDR3 DNA follows: TGTGCCAGCTCACCGGGAAGACAGGGTTATGAGCAGTTCTTC.

This sequence joins TRBV10-3 and TRBJ2-7; D is possibly TRBD2 (5 bases). This CDR3 is 14 amino acids long. Trimming shortened V by 6 bases and J by 1 base, and 13 bases separated the two germline ends. Germline V gene sequence: CDR1 ENHRY, CDR2 SYGVKD. CDR3 DNA sequence: TGTGCCATCAGGGGAGCGGCCGGATCCTACGAGCAGTACTTC. Protein: CAIRGAAGSYEQYF.

Comments on this clone: Other nucleotide sequences in the sample specify the same CDR3. The chain uses TRBV18 and TRBJ2-7; TRBD1 is a possible D gene (6 bases). The germline CDR1 and CDR2 sequences are KGHSH and LQKENI. The CDR3 loop spans 12 amino acids. V was trimmed by 6 bases and J by 3 bases, leaving 9 bases between them. This CDR3 reads CASSPTGYEQYF. In DNA form, the CDR3 reads TGTGCCAGCTCGCCGACAGGCTACGAGCAGTACTTC.

This clone appeared a single time. This chain links TRBV15 with TRBJ2-1; 9 bases fit TRBD2. This CDR3 region has 18 residues. Germline values: CDR1 LNHNV, CDR2 YYDKDF (reference sequence). V lost 0 bases and J lost 3; bases outside the gene matches: 9. Here the CDR3 reads CATSRDIPSGGRYNEQFF. Here the CDR3 DNA reads TGTGCCACCAGCAGAGACATACCAAGCGGGGGGCGCTACAATGAGCAGTTCTTC. Full variable domain (outside the CDR3, taken from reference TRBV15 and TRBJ2-1): DAMVIQNPRYQVTQFGKPVTLSCSQTLNHNVMYWYQQKSSQAPKLLFHYYDKDFNNEADTPDNFQSRRPNTSFCFLDIRSPGLGDTAMYLCATSRDIPSGGRYNEQFFGPGTRLTVL.

The rearrangement uses TRBV6-1 and TRBJ1-2, with TRBD1 matching over 10 bases. This CDR3 has 17 residues. V trimming: 3 bases; J trimming: 8 bases; junction bases outside the gene matches: 15. From germline, CDR1 is MNHNS and CDR2 SASEGT. CDR3 coding DNA: TGTGCCAGCAGTGATCGGGGGACAGGGGAAGAAGCGCGCGGCTACACCTTC. It specifies CASSDRGTGEEARGYTF.

This clone was seen at least ten times. This CDR3 is CASSFPGENYEQYF. The CDR3 coding sequence is TGCGCCAGCAGCTTCCCGGGAGAGAACTACGAGCAGTACTTC. The chain employs TRBV5-1 and TRBJ2-7; TRBD2 might be the D (6 bases). V was cut by 2 bases and J by 3 bases, with 12 bases left in between. The CDR3 contains 14 residues. CDR1 and CDR2 from the germline V gene are SGHRS and YFSETQ.

This rearrangement joins TRBV6-5 to TRBJ1-5; no firm D call. Trimming stripped 11 bases from V and 2 bases from J, with 19 bases between. Germline values: CDR1 MNHEY, CDR2 SVGAGI. The CDR3 sequence is 15 residues long. The CDR3: CALPGGATGNQPQHF. DNA for the CDR3: TGTGCCCTACCCGGAGGAGCAACAGGCAATCAGCCCCAGCATTTT.

The chain recombines TRBV6-5 with TRBJ2-2, with a possible D match to TRBD2 (5 bases). Trimming cost V 2 bases and J 0 bases, with 10 bases left between them. The CDR3 is 16 amino acids. The V gene's germline CDR1 is MNHEY and CDR2 SVGAGI. CDR3 coding DNA: TGTGCCAGCAGTTACGGGAGATACGCGAACACCGGGGAGCTGTTTTTT. It is translated as CASSYGRYANTGELFF.